This record looks at one TCR beta chain sequence and its context. The data stem from a study of cytomegalovirus exposure and HLA in healthy donors. Between the trimmed V and J ends, which lost 3 bases and 0 bases, there was a span of 11 bases. Germline V gene sequence: CDR1 KGHSH, CDR2 LQKENI. The CDR3 extends over 15 amino acids. The PCR contained 60 Vbeta and 13 Jbeta primers. Measured with immunoSEQ multiplex PCR; TCRdb has only the in-frame clones, and not every one. The sample holds some 140,000 clones, 60% to 85% seen once. This TCR was recovered from a man aged 18 to 30 in good health and CMV-seronegative. The chain combines TRBV18 with TRBJ1-2, with D tentatively TRBD1 (6 bases). Material: PBMCs. CDR3 in DNA: TGTGCCAGCTCACCGGGGGCCTCGGCTAACTATGGCTACACCTTC. Residues: CASSPGASANYGYTF.